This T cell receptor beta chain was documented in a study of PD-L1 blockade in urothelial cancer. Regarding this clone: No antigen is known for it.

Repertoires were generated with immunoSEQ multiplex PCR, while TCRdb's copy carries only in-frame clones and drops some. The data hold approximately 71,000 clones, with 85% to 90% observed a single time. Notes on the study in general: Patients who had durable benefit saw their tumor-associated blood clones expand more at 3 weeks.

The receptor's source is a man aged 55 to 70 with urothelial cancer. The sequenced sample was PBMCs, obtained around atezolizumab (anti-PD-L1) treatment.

CDR3 sequence: CASSPPNMNTEAFF. Here the CDR3 DNA reads TGTGCCAGCTCACCACCGAACATGAACACTGAAGCTTTCTTT. The chain joins TRBV18 to TRBJ1-1, with D hard to call. Germline V CDR1 and CDR2: KGHSH, LQKENI. The V and J ends lost 0 bases and 0 bases respectively, with 5 bases between them. The CDR3 spans 14 residues.